The T cell receptor beta chain under discussion was sequenced for a study of early T cells in non-severe SARS-CoV-2 infection. This clonotype was counted many times. V lost 5 bases and J lost 6; bases outside the gene matches: 14. The length of the CDR3 is 17 residues. Germline-derived CDR1 and CDR2 are SGHTA and FQGNSA. TCRdb itself ran the 5' RACE reads through MiXCR, one entry per CDR3 protein. This table holds more than 70,000 distinct CDR3 sequences, around 12% found once. This rearrangement joins TRBV7-2 to TRBJ2-1; 9 nucleotides agree with TRBD2. The sequence was collected from an adult who was a healthcare worker with PCR-confirmed SARS-CoV-2 infection or an uninfected control (not recorded which). The sequenced material came from whole blood. CDR3 coding DNA: TGTGCCAGCAGCCTAGGCTGGGCTAGCGGGAAGTTCAATGAGCAGTTCTTC. Residues: CASSLGWASGKFNEQFF.